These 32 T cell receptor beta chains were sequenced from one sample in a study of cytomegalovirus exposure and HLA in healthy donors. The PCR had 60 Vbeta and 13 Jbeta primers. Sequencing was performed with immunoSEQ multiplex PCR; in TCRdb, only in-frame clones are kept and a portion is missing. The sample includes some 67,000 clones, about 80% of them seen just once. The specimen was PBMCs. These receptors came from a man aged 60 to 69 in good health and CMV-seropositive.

The CDR3, as DNA: TGTGCCAGCAGCTTGCTTCTAGGGGGACCTACGGATGAGCAGTTCTTC. This sequence encodes CASSLLLGGPTDEQFF. The chain is built from TRBV5-4 and TRBJ2-1, with D tentatively TRBD1 (6 bases). The germline V gene encodes CDR1 SGHNT and CDR2 YYREEE (reference sequence). Trimming cost V 1 base and J 8 bases, with 19 bases left between them. The CDR3 loop spans 16 amino acids.

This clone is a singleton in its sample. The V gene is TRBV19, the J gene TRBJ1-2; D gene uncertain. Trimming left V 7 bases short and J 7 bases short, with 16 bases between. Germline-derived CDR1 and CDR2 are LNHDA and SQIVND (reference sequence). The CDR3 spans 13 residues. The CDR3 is CASTPLMGSGYTF. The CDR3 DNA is TGTGCCAGTACCCCCTTAATGGGCAGTGGCTACACCTTC.

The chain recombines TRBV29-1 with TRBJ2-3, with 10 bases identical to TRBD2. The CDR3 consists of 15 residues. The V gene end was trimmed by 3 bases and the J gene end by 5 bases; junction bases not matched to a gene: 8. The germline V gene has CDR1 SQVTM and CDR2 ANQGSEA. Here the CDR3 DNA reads TGCAGCGTTGAGGCTAGCGGGGGACCTCGAGATACGCAGTATTTT. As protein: CSVEASGGPRDTQYF.

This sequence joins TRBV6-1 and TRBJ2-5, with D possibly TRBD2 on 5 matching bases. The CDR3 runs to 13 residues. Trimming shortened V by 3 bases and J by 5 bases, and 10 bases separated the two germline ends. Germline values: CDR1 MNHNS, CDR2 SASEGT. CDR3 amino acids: CASSEASRETQYF. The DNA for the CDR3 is TGTGCCAGCAGTGAGGCTAGCCGCGAGACCCAGTACTTC.

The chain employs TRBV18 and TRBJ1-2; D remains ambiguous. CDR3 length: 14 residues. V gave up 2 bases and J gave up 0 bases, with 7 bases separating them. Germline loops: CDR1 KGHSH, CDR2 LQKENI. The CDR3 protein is CASSPASANYGYTF. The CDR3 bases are TGTGCCAGCTCACCAGCCAGTGCTAACTATGGCTACACCTTC.

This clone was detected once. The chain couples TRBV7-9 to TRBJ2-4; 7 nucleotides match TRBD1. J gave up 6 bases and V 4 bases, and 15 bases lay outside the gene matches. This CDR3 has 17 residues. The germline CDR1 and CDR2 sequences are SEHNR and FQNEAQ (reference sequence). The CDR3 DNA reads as TGTGCCAGCAGCTCGCCGCTCGTTCAACAGGGGTCAAACATTCAGTACTTC. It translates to CASSSPLVQQGSNIQYF.

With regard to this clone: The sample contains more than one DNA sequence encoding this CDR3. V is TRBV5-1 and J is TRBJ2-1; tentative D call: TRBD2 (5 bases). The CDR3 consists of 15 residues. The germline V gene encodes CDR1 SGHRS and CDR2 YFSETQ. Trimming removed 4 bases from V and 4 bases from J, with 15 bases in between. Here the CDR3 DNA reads TGCGCCAGCAGCAGGGAGACGGGGTCGTACAATGAGCAGTTCTTC. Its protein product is CASSRETGSYNEQFF.

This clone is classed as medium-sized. The CDR3 DNA sequence: TGCGCCAGCAGCGGTACCGGGACAGGGGCCGAGCAGTACTTC. This translates into CASSGTGTGAEQYF. The V gene is TRBV5-1, the J gene TRBJ2-7; 10 bases fit TRBD1. The CDR3 covers 14 residues. Germline CDR1 is SGHRS and CDR2 is YFSETQ. Germline trimming cut 4 bases from V and 6 bases from J; bases unmatched to any gene: 7. The full variable domain, rest sourced from reference TRBV5-1 and TRBJ2-7, is KAGVTQTPRYLIKTRGQQVTLSCSPISGHRSVSWYQQTPGQGLQFLFEYFSETQRNKGNFPGRFSGRQFSNSRSEMNVSTLELGDSALYLCASSGTGTGAEQYFGPGTRLTVT.

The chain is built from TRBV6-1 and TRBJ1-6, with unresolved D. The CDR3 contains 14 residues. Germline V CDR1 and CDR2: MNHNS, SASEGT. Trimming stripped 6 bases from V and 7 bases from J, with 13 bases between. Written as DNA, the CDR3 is TGTGCCAGCAGCCCCAGCGTAGGAAATTCACCCCTCCACTTT. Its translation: CASSPSVGNSPLHF.

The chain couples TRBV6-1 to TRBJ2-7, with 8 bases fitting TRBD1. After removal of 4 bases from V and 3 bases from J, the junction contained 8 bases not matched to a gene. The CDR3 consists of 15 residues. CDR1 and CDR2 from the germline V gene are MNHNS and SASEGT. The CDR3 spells CASSGRQGFFYEQYF. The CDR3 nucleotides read TGTGCCAGCAGTGGCCGACAGGGGTTTTTCTACGAGCAGTACTTC.

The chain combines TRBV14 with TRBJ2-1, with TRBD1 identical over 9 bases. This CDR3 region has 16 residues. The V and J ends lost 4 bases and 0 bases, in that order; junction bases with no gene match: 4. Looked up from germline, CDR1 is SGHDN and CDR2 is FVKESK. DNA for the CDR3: TGTGCCAGCAGCCCTTTACAGGGGGCCTCCTACAATGAGCAGTTCTTC. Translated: CASSPLQGASYNEQFF. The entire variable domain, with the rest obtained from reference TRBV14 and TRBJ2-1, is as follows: EAGVTQFPSHSVIEKGQTVTLRCDPISGHDNLYWYRRVMGKEIKFLLHFVKESKQDESGMPNNRFLAERTGGTYSTLKVQPAELEDSGVYFCASSPLQGASYNEQFFGPGTRLTVL.

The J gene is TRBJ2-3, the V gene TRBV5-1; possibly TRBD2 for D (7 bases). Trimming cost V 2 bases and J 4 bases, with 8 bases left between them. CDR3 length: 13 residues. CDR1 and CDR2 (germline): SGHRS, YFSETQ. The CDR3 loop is CASSLGGADTQYF. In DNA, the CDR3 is TGCGCCAGCAGCTTAGGGGGGGCAGATACGCAGTATTTT. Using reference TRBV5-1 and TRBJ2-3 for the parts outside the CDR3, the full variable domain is KAGVTQTPRYLIKTRGQQVTLSCSPISGHRSVSWYQQTPGQGLQFLFEYFSETQRNKGNFPGRFSGRQFSNSRSEMNVSTLELGDSALYLCASSLGGADTQYFGPGTRLTVL.

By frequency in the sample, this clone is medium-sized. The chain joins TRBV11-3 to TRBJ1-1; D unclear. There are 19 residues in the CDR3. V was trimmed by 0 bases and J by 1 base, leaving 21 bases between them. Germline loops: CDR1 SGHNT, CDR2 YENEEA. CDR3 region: CASSLDTYGLLWGNTEAFF. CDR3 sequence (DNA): TGTGCCAGCAGCTTAGATACGTATGGACTCCTATGGGGGAACACTGAAGCTTTCTTT.

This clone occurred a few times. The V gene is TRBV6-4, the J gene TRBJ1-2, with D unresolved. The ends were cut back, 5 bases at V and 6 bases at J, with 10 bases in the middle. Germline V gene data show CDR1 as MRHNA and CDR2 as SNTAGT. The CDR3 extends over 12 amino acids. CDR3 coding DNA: TGTGCCAGCAGTACGGGAGGCGATGGCTACACCTTC. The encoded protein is CASSTGGDGYTF.

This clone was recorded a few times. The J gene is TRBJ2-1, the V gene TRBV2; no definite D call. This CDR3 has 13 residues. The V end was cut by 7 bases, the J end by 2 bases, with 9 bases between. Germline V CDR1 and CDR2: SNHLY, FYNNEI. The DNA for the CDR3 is TGTGCCAGCAAAGCCATGACCTACAATGAGCAGTTCTTC. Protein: CASKAMTYNEQFF. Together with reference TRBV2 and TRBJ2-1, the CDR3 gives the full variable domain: EPEVTQTPSHQVTQMGQEVILRCVPISNHLYFYWYRQILGQKVEFLVSFYNNEISEKSEIFDDQFSVERPDGSNFTLKIRSTKLEDSAMYFCASKAMTYNEQFFGPGTRLTVL.

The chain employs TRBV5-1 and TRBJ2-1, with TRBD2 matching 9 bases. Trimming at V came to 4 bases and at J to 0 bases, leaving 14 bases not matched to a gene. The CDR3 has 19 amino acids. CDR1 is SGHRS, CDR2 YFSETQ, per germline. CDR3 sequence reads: CASSTNRGLASSSYNEQFF. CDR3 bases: TGCGCCAGCAGCACTAACAGGGGACTAGCTTCGAGCTCCTACAATGAGCAGTTCTTC.

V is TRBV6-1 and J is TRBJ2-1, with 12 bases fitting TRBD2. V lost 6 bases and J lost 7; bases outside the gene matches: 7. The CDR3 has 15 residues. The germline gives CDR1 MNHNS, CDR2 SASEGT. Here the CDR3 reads CASSPLAGGPNEQFF. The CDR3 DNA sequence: TGTGCCAGCAGCCCTCTAGCGGGAGGGCCTAATGAGCAGTTCTTC.

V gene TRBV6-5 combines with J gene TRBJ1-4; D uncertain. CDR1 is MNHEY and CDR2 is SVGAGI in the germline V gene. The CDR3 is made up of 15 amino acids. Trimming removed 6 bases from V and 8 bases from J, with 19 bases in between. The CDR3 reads CASRRGQAGGEKLFF. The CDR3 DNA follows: TGTGCCAGCAGACGCGGGCAGGCAGGCGGGGAAAAACTGTTTTTT.

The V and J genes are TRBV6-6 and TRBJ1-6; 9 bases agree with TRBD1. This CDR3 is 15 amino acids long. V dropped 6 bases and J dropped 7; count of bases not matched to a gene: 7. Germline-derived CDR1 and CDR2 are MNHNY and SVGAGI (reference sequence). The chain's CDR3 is CASRPTGTGNSPLHF. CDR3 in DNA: TGTGCCAGCAGACCTACCGGGACAGGGAATTCACCCCTCCACTTT.

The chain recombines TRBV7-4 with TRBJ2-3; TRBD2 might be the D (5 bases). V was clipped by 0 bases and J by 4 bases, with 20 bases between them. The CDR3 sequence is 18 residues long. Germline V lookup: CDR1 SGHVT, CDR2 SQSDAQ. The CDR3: CASSLAFGVWASPDTQYF. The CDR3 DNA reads TGTGCCAGCAGCTTAGCATTCGGGGTCTGGGCCTCACCAGATACGCAGTATTTT.

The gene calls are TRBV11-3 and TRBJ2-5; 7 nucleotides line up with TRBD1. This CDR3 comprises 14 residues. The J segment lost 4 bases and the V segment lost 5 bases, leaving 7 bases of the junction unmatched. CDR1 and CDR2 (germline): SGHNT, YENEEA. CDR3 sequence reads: CASSPTGWAETQYF. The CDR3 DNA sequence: TGTGCCAGCAGCCCGACAGGGTGGGCAGAGACCCAGTACTTC. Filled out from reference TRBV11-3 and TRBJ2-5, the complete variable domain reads EAGVVQSPRYKIIEKKQPVAFWCNPISGHNTLYWYLQNLGQGPELLIRYENEEAVDDSQLPKDRFSAERLKGVDSTLKIQPAELGDSAVYLCASSPTGWAETQYFGPGTRLLVL.

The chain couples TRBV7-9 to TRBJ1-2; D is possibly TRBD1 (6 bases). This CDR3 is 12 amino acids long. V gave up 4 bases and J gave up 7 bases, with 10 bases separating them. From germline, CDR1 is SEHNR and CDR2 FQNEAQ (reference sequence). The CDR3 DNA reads TGTGCCAGCAGCTCAGGGGAGAGTGGCTACACCTTC. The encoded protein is CASSSGESGYTF.

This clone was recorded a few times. CDR3 sequence reads: CASKHNQNYGYTF. The CDR3 coding sequence is TGTGCCAGTAAACACAACCAAAACTATGGCTACACCTTC. The chain has TRBV19 and TRBJ1-2; unclear D gene. The CDR3 has 13 residues. CDR1 is LNHDA, CDR2 SQIVND, per germline (reference sequence). Trimming left V 7 bases short and J 2 bases short, with 11 bases between.

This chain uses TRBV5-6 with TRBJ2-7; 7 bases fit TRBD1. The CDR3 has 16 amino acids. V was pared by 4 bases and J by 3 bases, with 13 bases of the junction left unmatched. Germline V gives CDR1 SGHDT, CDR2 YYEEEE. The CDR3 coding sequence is TGTGCCAGCAGCAAACCAGGGACAGTAGGCAGCTACGAGCAGTACTTC. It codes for CASSKPGTVGSYEQYF.

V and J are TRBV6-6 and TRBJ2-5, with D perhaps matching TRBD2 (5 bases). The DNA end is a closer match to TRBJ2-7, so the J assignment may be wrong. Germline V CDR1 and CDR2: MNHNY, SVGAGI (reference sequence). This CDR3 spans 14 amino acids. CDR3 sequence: CASSYPGFSYEQYF. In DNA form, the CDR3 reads TGTGCCAGCAGTTACCCGGGGTTTTCCTACGAGCAGTACTTC.

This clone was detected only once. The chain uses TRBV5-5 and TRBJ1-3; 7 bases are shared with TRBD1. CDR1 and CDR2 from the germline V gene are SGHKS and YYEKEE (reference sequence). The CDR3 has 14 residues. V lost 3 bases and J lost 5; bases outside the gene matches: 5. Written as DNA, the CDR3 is TGTGCCAGCAGCTCCGGGACAGCCAGAAACACCATATATTTT. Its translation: CASSSGTARNTIYF.

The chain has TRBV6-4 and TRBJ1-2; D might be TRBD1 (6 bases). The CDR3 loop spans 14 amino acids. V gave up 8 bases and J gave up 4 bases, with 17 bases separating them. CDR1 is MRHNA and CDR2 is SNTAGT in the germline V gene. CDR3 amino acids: CASRPGTSTYGYTF. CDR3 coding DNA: TGTGCCAGCCGCCCCGGGACATCCACCTATGGCTACACCTTC.

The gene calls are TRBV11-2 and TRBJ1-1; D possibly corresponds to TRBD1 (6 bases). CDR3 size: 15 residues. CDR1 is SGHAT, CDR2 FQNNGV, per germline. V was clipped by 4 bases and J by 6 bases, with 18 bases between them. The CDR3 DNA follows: TGTGCCAGCAGCTCTAGGGGCGGGGGCGATGCTGAAGCTTTCTTT. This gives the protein CASSSRGGGDAEAFF.

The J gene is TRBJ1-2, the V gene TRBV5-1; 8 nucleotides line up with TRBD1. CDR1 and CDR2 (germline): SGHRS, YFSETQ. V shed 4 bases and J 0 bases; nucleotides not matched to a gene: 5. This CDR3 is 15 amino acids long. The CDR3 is CASSVDRGANYGYTF. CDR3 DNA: TGCGCCAGCAGCGTAGACAGGGGAGCTAACTATGGCTACACCTTC.

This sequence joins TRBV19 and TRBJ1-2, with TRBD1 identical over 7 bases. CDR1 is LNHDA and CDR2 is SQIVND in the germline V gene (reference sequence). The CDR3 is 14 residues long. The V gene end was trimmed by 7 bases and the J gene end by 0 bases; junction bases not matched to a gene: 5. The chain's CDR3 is CASKRDSANYGYTF. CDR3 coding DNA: TGTGCCAGTAAAAGGGACAGCGCTAACTATGGCTACACCTTC.

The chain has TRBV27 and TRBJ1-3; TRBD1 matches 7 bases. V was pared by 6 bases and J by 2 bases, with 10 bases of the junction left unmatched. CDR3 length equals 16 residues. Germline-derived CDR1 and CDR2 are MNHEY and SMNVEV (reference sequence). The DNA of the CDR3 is TGTGCCAGCAGGCTAACGGGACAGTCAACTGGAAACACCATATATTTT. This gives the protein CASRLTGQSTGNTIYF.

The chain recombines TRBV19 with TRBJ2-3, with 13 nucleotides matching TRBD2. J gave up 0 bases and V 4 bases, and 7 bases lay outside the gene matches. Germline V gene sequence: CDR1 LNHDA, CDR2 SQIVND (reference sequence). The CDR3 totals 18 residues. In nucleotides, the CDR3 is TGTGCCAGTAGTAGAGGACTAGCGGGAGTTGGAAGCACAGATACGCAGTATTTT. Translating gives CASSRGLAGVGSTDTQYF.